The T cell receptor (beta chain) under discussion was sequenced for a study of blood T cells in healthy people across ages. The study's findings and limits: Measured against age, TCR beta diversity per million T cells decreased in a roughly linear manner.

With V trimmed by 0 bases and J by 3 bases, 5 bases remained unmatched. This CDR3 is 15 amino acids long. Germline V lookup: CDR1 MNHEY, CDR2 SVGEGT. The authors ran a second PCR of 7 to 11 cycles using a sample-barcoded 5' primer and a J-beta primer mix. TCRdb re-derived calls from the 5' RACE reads in MiXCR, one entry per CDR3 protein. Among around 970,000 distinct CDR3 sequences listed, roughly 51% were seen once. Regarding this clonotype: Its target is not known.

Every participating donor contributed about 10 milliliters of peripheral blood through a draw. The chain employs TRBV6-2 or TRBV6-3 and TRBJ2-7, with TRBD2 identical over 7 bases. The TCR sequence derives from a woman in her sixties or seventies in good health. Sequencing was done on a sample of blood. The CDR3 bases are TGTGCCAGCAGTTACTCGCGGGAGACCCTCTACGAGCAGTACTTC. Translation gives CASSYSRETLYEQYF.